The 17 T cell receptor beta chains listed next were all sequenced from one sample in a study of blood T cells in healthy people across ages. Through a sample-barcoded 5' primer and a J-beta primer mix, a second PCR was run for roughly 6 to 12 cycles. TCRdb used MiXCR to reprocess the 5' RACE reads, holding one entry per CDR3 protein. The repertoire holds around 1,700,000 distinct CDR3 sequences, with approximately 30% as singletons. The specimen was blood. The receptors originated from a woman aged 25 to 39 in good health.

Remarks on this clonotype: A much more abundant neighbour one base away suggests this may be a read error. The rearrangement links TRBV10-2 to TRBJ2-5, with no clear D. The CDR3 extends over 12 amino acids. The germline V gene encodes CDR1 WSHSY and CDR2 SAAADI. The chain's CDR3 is CASRDPYEIQYF. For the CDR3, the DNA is TGCGCCAGCAGAGACCCCTATGAGATCCAGTACTTC.

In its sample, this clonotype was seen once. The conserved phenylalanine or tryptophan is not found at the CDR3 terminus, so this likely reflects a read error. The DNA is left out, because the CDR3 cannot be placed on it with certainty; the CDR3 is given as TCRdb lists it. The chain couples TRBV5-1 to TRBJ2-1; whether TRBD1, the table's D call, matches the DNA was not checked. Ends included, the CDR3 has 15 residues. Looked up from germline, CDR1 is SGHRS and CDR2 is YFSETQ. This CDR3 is CASSFRDISYNERFV.

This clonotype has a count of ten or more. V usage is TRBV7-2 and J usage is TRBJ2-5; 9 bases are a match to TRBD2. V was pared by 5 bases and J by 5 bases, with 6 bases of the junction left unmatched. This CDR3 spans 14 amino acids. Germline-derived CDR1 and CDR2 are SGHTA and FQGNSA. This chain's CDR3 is CASSKGLALETQYF. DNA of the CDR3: TGTGCCAGCAGCAAAGGACTAGCGTTGGAGACCCAGTACTTC.

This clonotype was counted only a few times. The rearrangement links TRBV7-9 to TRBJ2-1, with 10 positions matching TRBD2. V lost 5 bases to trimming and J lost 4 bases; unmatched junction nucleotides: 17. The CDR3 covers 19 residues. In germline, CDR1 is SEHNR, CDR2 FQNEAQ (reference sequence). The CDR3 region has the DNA TGTGCCAGCAGCAAAAGCGGGAGGGAAGGCACAGAGTTATACAATGAGCAGTTCTTC. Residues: CASSKSGREGTELYNEQFF.

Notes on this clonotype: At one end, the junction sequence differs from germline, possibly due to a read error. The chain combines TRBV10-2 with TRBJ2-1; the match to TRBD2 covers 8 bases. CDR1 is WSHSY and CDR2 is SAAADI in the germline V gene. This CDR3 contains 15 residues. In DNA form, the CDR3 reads TGCGCCAACAGTGACTCGCGGGGGGCCTACAATGAGCAGTTCTTC. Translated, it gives CANSDSRGAYNEQFF.

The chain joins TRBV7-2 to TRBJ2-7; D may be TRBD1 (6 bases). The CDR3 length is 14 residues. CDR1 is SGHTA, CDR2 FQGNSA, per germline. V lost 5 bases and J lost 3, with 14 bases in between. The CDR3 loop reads CASSRGHHYYEQYF. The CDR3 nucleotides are TGTGCCAGCAGCCGGGGACACCACTACTACGAGCAGTACTTC.

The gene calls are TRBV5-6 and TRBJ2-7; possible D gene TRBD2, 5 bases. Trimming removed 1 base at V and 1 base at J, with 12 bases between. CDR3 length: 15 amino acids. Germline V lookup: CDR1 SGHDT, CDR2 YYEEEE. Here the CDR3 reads CASSLPNGGSYEQYF. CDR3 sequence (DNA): TGTGCCAGCAGCTTGCCGAACGGCGGGTCCTACGAGCAGTACTTC.

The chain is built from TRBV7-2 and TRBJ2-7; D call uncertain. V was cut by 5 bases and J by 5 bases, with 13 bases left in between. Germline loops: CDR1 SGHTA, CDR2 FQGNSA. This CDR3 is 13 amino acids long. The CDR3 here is CASSQTLIHEQYF. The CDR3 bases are TGTGCCAGCAGCCAGACCCTTATCCACGAGCAGTACTTC. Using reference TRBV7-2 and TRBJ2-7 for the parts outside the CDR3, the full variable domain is GAGVSQSPSNKVTEKGKDVELRCDPISGHTALYWYRQSLGQGLEFLIYFQGNSAPDKSGLPSDRFSAERTGGSVSTLTIQRTQQEDSAVYLCASSQTLIHEQYFGPGTRLTVT.

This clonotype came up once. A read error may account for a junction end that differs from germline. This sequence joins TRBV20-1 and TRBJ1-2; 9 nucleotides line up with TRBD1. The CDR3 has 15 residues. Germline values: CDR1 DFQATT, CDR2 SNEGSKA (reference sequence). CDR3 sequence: CSASSRDRERDGDTF. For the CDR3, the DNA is TGCAGTGCTAGTTCCCGGGACAGGGAAAGGGATGGCGACACCTTC.

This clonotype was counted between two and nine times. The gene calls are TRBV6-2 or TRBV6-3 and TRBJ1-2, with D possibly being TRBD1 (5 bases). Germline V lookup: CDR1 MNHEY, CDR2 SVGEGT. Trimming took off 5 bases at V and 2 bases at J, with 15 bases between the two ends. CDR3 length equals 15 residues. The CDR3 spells CASSPLTGRNYGYTF. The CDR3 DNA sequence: TGTGCCAGCAGTCCCCTTACGGGACGAAACTATGGCTACACCTTC.

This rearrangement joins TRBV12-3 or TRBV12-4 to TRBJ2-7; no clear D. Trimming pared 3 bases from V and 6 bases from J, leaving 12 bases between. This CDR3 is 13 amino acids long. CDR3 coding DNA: TGTGCCAGCAGTTTCCGTGTAGTCTGCGAGCAGTACTTC. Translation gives CASSFRVVCEQYF.

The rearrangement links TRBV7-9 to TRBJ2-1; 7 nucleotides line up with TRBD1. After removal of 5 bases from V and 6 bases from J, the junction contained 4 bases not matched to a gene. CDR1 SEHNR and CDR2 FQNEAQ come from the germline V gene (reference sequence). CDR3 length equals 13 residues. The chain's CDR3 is CASSVSGGNEQFF. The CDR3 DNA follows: TGTGCCAGCAGCGTCTCAGGGGGCAATGAGCAGTTCTTC.

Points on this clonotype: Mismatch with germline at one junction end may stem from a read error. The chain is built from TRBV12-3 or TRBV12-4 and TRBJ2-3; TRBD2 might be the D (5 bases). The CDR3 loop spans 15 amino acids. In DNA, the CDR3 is TGTGCCAGCAGTTTGCGACGAGAGGGTGCAGATGCGCAGTATTTT. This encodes CASSLRREGADAQYF.

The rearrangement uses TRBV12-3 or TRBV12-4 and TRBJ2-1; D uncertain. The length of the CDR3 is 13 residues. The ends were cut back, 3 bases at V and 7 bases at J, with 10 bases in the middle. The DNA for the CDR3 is TGTGCCAGCAGTTTCCGGACCCGTAATGAGCAGTTCTTC. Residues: CASSFRTRNEQFF.

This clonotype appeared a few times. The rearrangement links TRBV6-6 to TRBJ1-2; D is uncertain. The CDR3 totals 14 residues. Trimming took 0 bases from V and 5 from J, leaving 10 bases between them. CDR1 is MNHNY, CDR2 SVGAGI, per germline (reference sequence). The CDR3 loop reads CASSYSTSEYGYTF. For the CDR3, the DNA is TGTGCCAGCAGTTACTCGACCAGCGAATATGGCTACACCTTC.

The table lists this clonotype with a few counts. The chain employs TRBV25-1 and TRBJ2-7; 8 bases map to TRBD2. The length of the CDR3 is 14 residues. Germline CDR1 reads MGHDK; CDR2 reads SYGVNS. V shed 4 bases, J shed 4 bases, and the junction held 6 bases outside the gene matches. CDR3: CASSGSGTRYEQYF. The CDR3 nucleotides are TGTGCCAGCAGTGGCTCCGGGACTAGATACGAGCAGTACTTC.

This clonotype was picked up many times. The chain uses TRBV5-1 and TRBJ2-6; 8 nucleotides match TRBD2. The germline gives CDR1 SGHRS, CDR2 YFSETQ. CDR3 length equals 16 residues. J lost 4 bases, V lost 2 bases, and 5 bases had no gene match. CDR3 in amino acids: CASSFDGRDGANVLTF. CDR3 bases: TGCGCCAGCAGCTTTGACGGGAGGGACGGGGCCAACGTCCTGACTTTC.